This TCR beta chain comes out of a study of regulatory T cells in long-lasting Graves disease. Study at large: Those with persistent Graves' disease had received antithyroid drugs for over 5 years with positive TSH receptor antibodies.

Study conclusions and caveats: Accuracy might have suffered from few samples.

This clonotype was counted ten times or more. Its antigen is as yet unknown. Sample time point: persistent/refractory GD, antithyroid drugs over 5 years with positive TRAb. RNA extracted from PBMCs served as the sequencing template. American Thyroid Association guidelines defined Graves' disease diagnosis. Researchers made TCR beta libraries by using iRepertoire HTBI primers and running Arm-PCR on CDR3 regions. One entry per CDR3 protein, called by TCRdb with MiXCR from the multiplex PCR reads. The sample yields some 450,000 distinct CDR3 sequences, about a quarter seen once. The sequence was obtained from a female donor with Graves disease. The sample here was peripheral blood mononuclear cells (PBMCs), taken when the disease was refractory, from a patient treated with antithyroid drugs.

The CDR3, as DNA: TGTGCCAGCAGTGATCGCGGGGGCCGGGGCTATGGCTACACCTTC. It encodes CASSDRGGRGYGYTF. This chain joins TRBV2 and TRBJ1-2; D is possibly TRBD1 (6 bases). CDR3 length: 15 amino acids. Trimming left V 3 bases short and J 4 bases short, with 15 bases between. The germline V gene encodes CDR1 SNHLY and CDR2 FYNNEI.